This T cell receptor (beta chain) comes out of a study of CD8+ T cells in alopecia areata (dated by TCRdb to 2016 to 2018). Notes on the research overall: In both human patients and the C3H/HeJ mouse model, the study applied high-throughput TCRbeta sequencing to look at T cell clonal expansion in alopecia areata. Amplification of TCRbeta CDR3 regions was done by immunoSEQ multiplex PCR using 35 Vbeta forward primers and 13 Jbeta reverse primers. On the human side, TCRbeta sequencing was run on scalp tissue and on sorted CD4+ and CD8+ peripheral blood T cells from healthy controls and from alopecia areata patients with either patchy or totalis/universalis disease. RNA was extracted with the PAXgene miRNA kit for fixed scalp, the miRNeasy kit for PBMCs, and the RNeasy kit for mouse skin. Scalp clonality was compared across normal scalp (n=4), patchy alopecia areata scalp (n=8), and alopecia totalis/universalis scalp (n=8).

Germline trimming amounts to 0 bases on V and 8 bases on J, with 2 as the count of junction bases outside the gene matches. As encoded in the germline V gene, CDR1 is SGHRS while CDR2 is YFSETQ. The CDR3 starts with the cysteine, ends with the phenylalanine, and has 13 residues. The retained sequence is limited to the CDR3, 39 bases, with the frame set at the first base. Libraries were made using the immunoSEQ multiplex PCR assay. RNA was extracted from all samples and reverse transcribed into cDNA, which served as template for TCR sequencing. SuperScript III was used for first-strand cDNA synthesis, primed with a 2:1 mix of oligo-dT and random hexamers. A synthetic immune receptor repertoire was used to assess amplification bias, and residual bias was removed computationally. Processing in the source paper ran as follows. Raw reads were preprocessed to remove errors, and CDR3 was defined according to IMGT conventions as the region from the conserved cysteine to phenylalanine. Clonality was computed by normalizing Shannon entropy by log2 of the number of productive unique TCRs and subtracting the result from 1. Whether each scalp clone was CD4 or CD8 was inferred by checking scalp TCRbeta sequences against the CD4 and CD8 repertoires from sorted blood. TCRdb took this table from immuneACCESS and kept in-frame rearrangements with V and J called. Such tables lack part of the clones; where checked against another copy, unresolved V genes explain under half of the gap, and the rest is unexplained. Clonal size and the V and J genes are those of that table, whereas D and trimming came from the DNA. In all, the sample holds 55,000 to 65,000 clones, and 44% of those were seen once. The top ten constitute about 51% of the sample.

This clone came up once. What this receptor recognizes is not known. It has no much larger one-base neighbor in the sample; base qualities were not kept. Lesional scalp punch biopsies and peripheral blood were obtained from alopecia areata patients. PBMCs were isolated by density centrifugation and stained for CD3, CD4 and CD8, after which CD4+ and CD8+ T cells were sorted on a FACSAria. Alopecia areata patients who were not treated were recruited through a multicenter biomarker study. In four to six patients from the biomarker study, blood CD8+ T cells were sorted further into NKG2D-low and NKG2D-high fractions. What the authors observed across the whole study: Compared with normal scalp, lesional scalp, particularly in alopecia totalis/universalis, had higher clonality and more expanded CD8+ clones, which suggests antigenic drive. Unlike mouse skin, which is dominated by gammadelta T cells, normal human skin has resident alphabeta T cells that are also sequenced, and this complicates analysis of the scalp TCR repertoire. Compared with mice, TCR sequences shared between patients were less clear, possibly partly because of HLA diversity across the patient population.

The source of this sequence is a human donor with alopecia areata. The material sequenced was NKG2D-low CD8+ T cells sorted from blood. The cell subset or site tag for this specimen amounts to: sorted CD8+ NKG2D-low blood T cells. The sequence joins TRBV5-1 to TRBJ2-4; 7 middle bases align to TRBD1. This receptor has the CDR3 CASSLDRGDIQYF. The sequence in DNA is TGCGCCAGCAGCTTGGACAGGGGAGACATTCAGTACTTC.